A selection of T cell receptor beta chains follows, all from one sample in a study of blood T cells in healthy people across ages. TCRdb redid the calling of the 5' RACE reads with MiXCR, one entry per CDR3 protein. The sample yields approximately 780,000 distinct CDR3 sequences, 20% to 30% seen once. The same data also went into a second study, on T cells of mothers and their children.

The sample consisted of blood. The receptors derive from a boy between 5 and 17 years old in good health. Each CDR3 is given with its conserved first and last residue. Expanded clones are given a class, and other clones once, few, many or no size at all.

V	length	size	J	CDR3
TRBV6-1	19	NA	NA	CASSEMAPVATSLYYEQYF
TRBV12-3/TRBV12-4	17	NA	TRBJ2-5	CASSPGLAGVQEETQYF
TRBV18	15	NA	TRBJ1-4	CASSPVGVDNEKLFF
TRBV6-1	14	few	TRBJ2-3	CASSETMVPDTQYF
TRBV2	14	NA	TRBJ1-4	CASSEDRGSEKLFF
TRBV7-2	13	NA	TRBJ1-5	CASSLFVNQPQHF
TRBV5-1	14	NA	TRBJ2-2	CASSLTLETGELFF
TRBV12-3/TRBV12-4	13	NA	TRBJ2-3	CASSLLGADMEYF
TRBV9	15	NA	TRBJ2-7	CASSLGQGAPEEQYF
TRBV29-1	12	few	TRBJ2-7	CSVVRDLEEQYF
TRBV3-1	12	NA	NA	CASSQSTETQYF
TRBV28	16	NA	TRBJ2-6	CASSLLQSSGANVLTF
TRBV9	15	few	TRBJ2-7	CASSVADGFRDEQYF
TRBV6-5	14	few	TRBJ2-7	CASRVQGFSYEQYF
TRBV25-1	14	few	TRBJ2-5	CASMTGARIETQYF
TRBV24-1	15	few	NA	CATSDRGQGFHEQYF
TRBV20-1	17	few	TRBJ2-5	CSARRLAGAAQQETQYF
TRBV25-1	17	NA	TRBJ1-3	CASSVDWLYISGNTIYF
TRBV2	14	few	TRBJ2-7	CASGRSSSSYEQYF
TRBV6-6	17	NA	TRBJ1-1	CASRYKAGADSNTEAFF
TRBV6-5	16	NA	TRBJ1-2	CASSKRRQGVDYGYTF
TRBV29-1	12	NA	TRBJ2-7	CSVEADAYEQYF
TRBV5-1	16	many	TRBJ2-1	CASSFGSGGAYNEQFF
TRBV29-1	13	NA	TRBJ2-7	CSVGGAVTLEQYF
TRBV5-1	15	few	TRBJ1-4	CASSRSLATNEKLFF
TRBV5-6	15	few	TRBJ2-3	CASSTGTSSRDTRYF
TRBV3-1	14	NA	TRBJ1-2	CASSQARGIGGYTF
TRBV2	12	many	TRBJ2-1	CASSDLGNEQFF
TRBV11-2	17	NA	TRBJ2-5	CASSLGGALAVMETQYF
TRBV6-1	15	NA	NA	CASSEDDRRGETQYF
TRBV6-1	15	NA	TRBJ1-6	CASSPFGADNSPLHF
TRBV20-1	14	few	TRBJ1-2	CSAKNLGTDYGYTF
TRBV6-5	13	NA	TRBJ1-2	CASSYSRGGGYTF
TRBV11-3	13	few	TRBJ2-7	CASSPGAHDEQYF
TRBV9	17	NA	TRBJ2-6	CASSGLDWGAGANVLTF
TRBV18	14	once	TRBJ2-7	CASSPRQESIEQYF
TRBV9	15	NA	TRBJ1-2	CASTNPRQGSYGYTF
TRBV20-1	12	NA	TRBJ1-1	CSAARTSTEAFF
TRBV20-1	16	NA	TRBJ1-1	CSARGDGPDMNTEAFF
TRBV11-1	16	NA	TRBJ2-5	CASSLAGTSGGKTQYF
TRBV28	10	few	NA	CASVLDEQYF
TRBV9	15	NA	TRBJ2-5	CASSVATRGIETQYF
TRBV7-2	15	NA	TRBJ2-5	CASSLISTSSQTQYF
TRBV6-1	15	NA	TRBJ2-5	CASSEALLVQETQYF
TRBV20-1	14	NA	TRBJ2-4	CSARLAEDKNIQYF
TRBV7-9	13	NA	TRBJ1-2	CASSSQGANGYTF
TRBV20-1	15	few	TRBJ1-1	CSATNRGVGNTEAFF
TRBV9	14	NA	TRBJ2-5	CASSVRGEQETQYF
TRBV9	15	few	TRBJ1-2	CASSSATTVYYGYTF
TRBV7-2	15	NA	TRBJ1-2	CASSPNEGFGYGYTF
TRBV5-1	16	few	TRBJ2-3	CASSLATGLGSDTQYF
TRBV28	17	NA	TRBJ1-5	CASSPKQLPVGNQPQHF
TRBV29-1	14	NA	TRBJ2-1	CSVAQQSSYNEQFF
TRBV12-3/TRBV12-4	16	NA	TRBJ2-4	CASSSEWDRVKNIQYF
TRBV29-1	13	few	TRBJ1-3	CSVDDNSGNTIYF
TRBV12-3/TRBV12-4	14	few	TRBJ1-4	CASSEQGNREKLFF
TRBV12-3/TRBV12-4	16	once	TRBJ2-5	CASRPGTGGSVGTQYF
TRBV5-4	14	NA	TRBJ1-4	CASSRRDQWEKLFF
TRBV20-1	14	once	TRBJ2-3	CSASRLAPTDTQYF
TRBV20-1	14	few	TRBJ2-5	CSANLAGGAETQYF